The rows below give T cell receptor beta chains drawn from one sample of a study of blood T cell repertoires in COVID-19. The table came from immunoSEQ multiplex PCR; TCRdb's copy has only in-frame clones and leaves some out. The sample shows more than 200,000 clones, 80% to 90% of them seen only once. Input material: peripheral blood. Receptors originate from a man at least 80 years old with acute or convalescent COVID-19. Each CDR3 is given with its conserved first and last residue. A D gene is named only where the DNA matches it firmly. Expanded clones get a size class; other rows say once, few or many, or leave the size out.

d_gene	v_gene	j_gene	abundance	CDR3nt	CDR3aa
NA	TRBV5-1	TRBJ2-7	NA	TGCGCCAGCAGCTTGGGGAGCGGCACGTACTACGAGCAGTACTTC	CASSLGSGTYYEQYF
NA	TRBV6-5	TRBJ1-4	NA	TGTGCCAGCAGTTATGCGGGCGCGACTAATGAAAAACTGTTTTTT	CASSYAGATNEKLFF
TRBD2	TRBV6-6	TRBJ2-5	NA	TGTGCCAGCAGTTCCATAGCGGGAGGGCGGGAGACCCAGTACTTC	CASSSIAGGRETQYF
NA	TRBV5-1	TRBJ1-3	NA	TGCGCCAGCAGCTTGGTAGGCGGAGGAGTCGGAAACACCATATATTTT	CASSLVGGGVGNTIYF
NA	TRBV19	TRBJ2-3	medium-sized	TGTGCCAGTAGTATAGATCCCGGACTCTACACAGATACGCAGTATTTT	CASSIDPGLYTDTQYF
NA	TRBV5-8	TRBJ2-2	NA	TGTGCCAGCAGCCGAGAATTATCGGTGAGGAACACCGGGGAGCTGTTTTTT	CASSRELSVRNTGELFF
NA	TRBV2	TRBJ2-4	few	TGTGCCAGCAGTAAGGACAGAAACATTCAGTACTTC	CASSKDRNIQYF
NA	TRBV28	TRBJ2-7	NA	TGTGCCAGCAGTCTCAAGCTAGACTCCTACGAGCAGTACTTC	CASSLKLDSYEQYF
NA	TRBV27	TRBJ1-5	once	TGTGCCAGCAGTTTCAAGGGGCGTGGGCAGCCCCAGCATTTT	CASSFKGRGQPQHF
TRBD1	TRBV19	TRBJ1-2	NA	TGTGCCAGCAGAGGGACAGAATATGGCTACACCTTC	CASRGTEYGYTF
NA	TRBV7-7	TRBJ2-5	NA	TGTGCCAGCAGCCAAGGCAGTGGAGGGACCCAGTACTTC	CASSQGSGGTQYF
TRBD1	TRBV19	TRBJ2-5	NA	TGTGCCAGTAGTATGGGGACAGTACAAGAGACCCAGTACTTC	CASSMGTVQETQYF
TRBD2	TRBV7-2	TRBJ2-7	once	TGTGCCAGCAGCCCCTCGGGAGGTTCCTACGAGCAGTACTTC	CASSPSGGSYEQYF
TRBD1	TRBV12-3/TRBV12-4	TRBJ1-2	once	TGTGCCAGCAGTCCGCGGGACAGCTATGGCTACACCTTC	CASSPRDSYGYTF
TRBD2	TRBV5-1	TRBJ2-1	NA	TGCGCCAGCAGCTTGGAGACTAGCGGGAGAAATGAGCAGTTCTTC	CASSLETSGRNEQFF
NA	TRBV19	TRBJ2-5	NA	TGTGCCAGTAGTTCTTCCAGGTTGCAAGAGACCCAGTACTTC	CASSSSRLQETQYF
TRBD1	TRBV18	TRBJ1-1	NA	TGTGCCAGCTCACCAAACGACAGGGTCGGCGCTATGAACACTGAAGCTTTCTTT	CASSPNDRVGAMNTEAFF
NA	TRBV4-1	TRBJ2-7	NA	TGCGCCAGCAGCCAAGATCCAGGTAGGGGAGGCTACGAGCAGTACTTC	CASSQDPGRGGYEQYF
TRBD2	TRBV19	TRBJ2-4	NA	TGTGCCAGTAGTATAGCCAGGACTAGCGGTCTCAAAAACATTCAGTACTTC	CASSIARTSGLKNIQYF
NA	TRBV19	TRBJ1-5	NA	TGTGCCAGTAGTTCACAGGTTAATCAGCCCCAGCATTTT	CASSSQVNQPQHF
TRBD2	TRBV7-2	TRBJ2-3	NA	TGTGCCAGCAGCTTAGGAGTAGCGGGGGGGTCCACAGATACGCAGTATTTT	CASSLGVAGGSTDTQYF
NA	TRBV10-3	TRBJ1-2	NA	TGTGCCATCAGCCCCAACGGGGGGGAGACCTATGGCTACACCTTC	CAISPNGGETYGYTF
TRBD1	TRBV7-9	TRBJ1-2	NA	TGTGCCAGCAGCTCGCCGGACAGGGGGGACTATGGCTACACCTTC	CASSSPDRGDYGYTF
TRBD1	TRBV4-3	TRBJ2-7	NA	TGCGCCAGCAGCCAGGGGAGGGGACAGGGCTACGAGCAGTACTTC	CASSQGRGQGYEQYF
NA	TRBV7-3	TRBJ2-1	NA	TGTGCCAGCAGCTCAGGACAGTCCTACAATGAGCAGTTCTTC	CASSSGQSYNEQFF
NA	TRBV19	TRBJ1-3	NA	TGTGCCACTTTATCAGGGGATCCTGGAAACACCATATATTTT	CATLSGDPGNTIYF
NA	TRBV19	TRBJ2-7	NA	TGTGCAATACGGGACAACTCCTACGAGCAGTACTTC	CAIRDNSYEQYF
NA	TRBV27	TRBJ1-2	NA	TGTGCCAGCAGTTCGACGGCAGGATACTATGGCTACACCTTC	CASSSTAGYYGYTF
NA	TRBV11-3	TRBJ2-1	once	TGTGCCAGCAGCCAAAACAGGGTGGCTGAGCAGTTCTTC	CASSQNRVAEQFF
TRBD1	TRBV3-1/TRBV3-2	TRBJ1-2	NA	TGTGCCAGCAGCCGAGTTACAGGGGGCCTTTATCTGCATGGCTACACCTTC	CASSRVTGGLYLHGYTF
NA	TRBV18	TRBJ1-1	few	TGTGCCAGCTCACCATCAAGCTCCTGGTACACTGAAGCTTTCTTT	CASSPSSSWYTEAFF
TRBD2	TRBV5-1	TRBJ2-5	NA	TGCGCCAGCAGAGCTCGGACTAGCGGGAGGCAAGAGACCCAGTACTTC	CASRARTSGRQETQYF
TRBD1	TRBV28	TRBJ2-7	NA	TGTGCCAGCAAACAGACAGGGTCCCCAGGCGAGCAGTACTTC	CASKQTGSPGEQYF
NA	TRBV7-9	TRBJ1-6	NA	TGTGCCAGCAGCTTAGGGTGGGCCCACGGCCTATCTAATTCACCCCTCCACTTT	CASSLGWAHGLSNSPLHF
TRBD1	TRBV4-2	TRBJ1-2	NA	TGTGCCAGCAGCCACTCCGGGACAGACTATGGCTACACCTTC	CASSHSGTDYGYTF
NA	TRBV18	TRBJ1-3	NA	TGTGCCAGCTCACCACCCCGTGTATCGAGCCCAACCATATATTTT	CASSPPRVSSPTIYF
NA	TRBV18	TRBJ1-3	NA	TGTGCCAGCTCACCTCTATCGGGGTCTGGAAACACCATATATTTT	CASSPLSGSGNTIYF
NA	TRBV3-1/TRBV3-2	TRBJ1-5	NA	TGTGCCAGCAGCCAAGCAGCCAATCACAGGGCTCAGCATTTT	CASSQAANHRAQHF
NA	TRBV6-2/TRBV6-3	TRBJ1-2	once	TGTGCCAGCAGTAAACCGGGACGGGAGACTATTGGCTACACCTTC	CASSKPGRETIGYTF
NA	TRBV28	TRBJ1-4	NA	TGTGCCAGCAAGAGGCAGGGTGGGGAAAAACTGTTTTTT	CASKRQGGEKLFF
NA	TRBV18	TRBJ1-4	once	TGTGCCAGCTCACCAACGGGCCAGGGCGGTGAAAAACTGTTTTTT	CASSPTGQGGEKLFF
NA	TRBV6-5	TRBJ1-2	NA	TGTGCCAGCAGGGCATCCGGAGGGGAGGTAGGCTACACCTTC	CASRASGGEVGYTF
TRBD1	TRBV3-1/TRBV3-2	TRBJ1-2	NA	TGTGCCAGCACCCCCGGGACAGGGGATACCCCAAACTATGGCTACACCTTC	CASTPGTGDTPNYGYTF
NA	TRBV2	TRBJ1-2	NA	TGTGCCAGCAGTGAGGTGAGGGTCCACTATGGCTACACCTTC	CASSEVRVHYGYTF
TRBD2	TRBV3-1/TRBV3-2	TRBJ2-5	NA	TGTGCCAGCAGGGGACCACTAGCGGGAGTAGAGACCCAGTACTTC	CASRGPLAGVETQYF
TRBD2	TRBV7-2	TRBJ2-3	NA	TGTGCCAGCAGCTTAGCGCTAGCGGGGGGCACAGATACGCAGTATTTT	CASSLALAGGTDTQYF
TRBD2	TRBV19	TRBJ2-5	NA	TGTGCCAGTAGTATTCTAGCGGGAGGGGTAGAGACCCAGTACTTC	CASSILAGGVETQYF
NA	TRBV6-2/TRBV6-3	TRBJ2-1	NA	TGTGCCAGCAGTTATCTCGGCAGGGCCAATGAGCAGTTCTTC	CASSYLGRANEQFF
NA	TRBV27	TRBJ1-4	NA	TGTGCCAGCAGTTCGGGACAACCTAATGAAAAACTGTTTTTT	CASSSGQPNEKLFF
NA	TRBV2	TRBJ1-3	few	TGTGCCGTCTCACGGTTCGCTGGAAACACCATATATTTT	CAVSRFAGNTIYF
TRBD2	TRBV5-6	TRBJ2-5	NA	TGTGCCAGCAGCTTACCTAGCGGGAAGTCGTGGTATCGGGAAGAGACCCAGTACTTC	CASSLPSGKSWYREETQYF
NA	TRBV29-1	TRBJ2-4	NA	TGCAGCGTTGAAGATCGTGGCGGGACGCAAGCCAAAAACATTCAGTACTTC	CSVEDRGGTQAKNIQYF
TRBD1	TRBV11-2	TRBJ2-7	NA	TGTGCCAGCAGCTTAAACCGGGACAGGGCCTACGAGCAGTACTTC	CASSLNRDRAYEQYF
NA	TRBV14	TRBJ2-3	NA	TGTGCCAGCAGCCCGGGAAATACGCAGTATTTT	CASSPGNTQYF
NA	TRBV6-2/TRBV6-3	TRBJ1-2	NA	TGTGCCAGCAGTCCAACGACAGCTTATGGCTACACCTTC	CASSPTTAYGYTF